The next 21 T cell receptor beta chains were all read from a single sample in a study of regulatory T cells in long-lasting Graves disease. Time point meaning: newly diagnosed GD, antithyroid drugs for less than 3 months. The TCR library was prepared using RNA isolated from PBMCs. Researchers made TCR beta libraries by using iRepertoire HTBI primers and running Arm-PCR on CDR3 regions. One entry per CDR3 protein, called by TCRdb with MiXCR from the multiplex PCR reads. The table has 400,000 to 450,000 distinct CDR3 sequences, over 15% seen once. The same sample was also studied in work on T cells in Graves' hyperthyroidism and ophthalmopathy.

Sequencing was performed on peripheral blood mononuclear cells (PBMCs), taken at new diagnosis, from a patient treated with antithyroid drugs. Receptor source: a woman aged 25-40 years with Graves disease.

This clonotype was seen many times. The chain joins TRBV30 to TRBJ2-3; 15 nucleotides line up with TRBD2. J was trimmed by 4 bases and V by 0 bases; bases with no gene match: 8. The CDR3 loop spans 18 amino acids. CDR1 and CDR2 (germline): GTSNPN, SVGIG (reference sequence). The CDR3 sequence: CAWSVSWTSGRAPDTQYF. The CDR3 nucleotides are TGTGCCTGGAGTGTGTCGTGGACTAGCGGGAGGGCCCCAGATACGCAGTATTTT.

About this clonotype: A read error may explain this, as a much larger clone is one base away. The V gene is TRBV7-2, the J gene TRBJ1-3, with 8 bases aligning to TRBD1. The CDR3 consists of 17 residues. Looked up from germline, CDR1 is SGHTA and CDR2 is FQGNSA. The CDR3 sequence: CAGSPRQGIVSGNTIYF. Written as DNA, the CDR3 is TGTGCCGGCAGCCCTAGACAGGGGATAGTCTCTGGAAACACCATATATTTT. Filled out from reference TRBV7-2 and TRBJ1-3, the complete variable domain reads GAGVSQSPSNKVTEKGKDVELRCDPISGHTALYWYRQSLGQGLEFLIYFQGNSAPDKSGLPSDRFSAERTGGSVSTLTIQRTQQEDSAVYLCAGSPRQGIVSGNTIYFGEGSWLTVV.

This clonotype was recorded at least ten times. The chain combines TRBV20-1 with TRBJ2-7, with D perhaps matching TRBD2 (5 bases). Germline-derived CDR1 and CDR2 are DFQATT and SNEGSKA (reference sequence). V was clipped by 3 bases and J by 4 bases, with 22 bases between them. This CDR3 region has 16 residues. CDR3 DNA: TGCAGTGCTAGCAGCGGAAGATCATATACCCCTTACGAGCAGTACTTC. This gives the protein CSASSGRSYTPYEQYF.

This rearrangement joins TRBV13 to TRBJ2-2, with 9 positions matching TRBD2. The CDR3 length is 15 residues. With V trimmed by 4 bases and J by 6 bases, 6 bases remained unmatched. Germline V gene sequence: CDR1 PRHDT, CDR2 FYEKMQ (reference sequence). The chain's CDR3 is CASSSGLAGPGELFF. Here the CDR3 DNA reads TGTGCCAGCAGCTCGGGACTAGCAGGTCCCGGGGAGCTGTTTTTT.

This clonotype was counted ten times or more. CDR3 in DNA: TGCAGTGCTGCCCCGGGACAGCGCCTTTACGAGCAGTACTTC. It specifies CSAAPGQRLYEQYF. The chain combines TRBV20-1 with TRBJ2-7; 7 bases are a match to TRBD1. Unmatched junction bases numbered 11, after V lost 5 bases and J lost 4 bases. The CDR3 loop spans 14 amino acids. Germline V gene lookup returns CDR1 DFQATT and CDR2 SNEGSKA (reference sequence).

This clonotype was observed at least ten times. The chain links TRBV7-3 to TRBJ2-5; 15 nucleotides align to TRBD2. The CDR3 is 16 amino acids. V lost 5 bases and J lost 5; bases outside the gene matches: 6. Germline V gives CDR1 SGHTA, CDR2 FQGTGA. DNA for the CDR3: TGTGCCAGCAGCCAAGGACTAGCGGGAGGGCATGAGACCCAGTACTTC. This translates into CASSQGLAGGHETQYF.

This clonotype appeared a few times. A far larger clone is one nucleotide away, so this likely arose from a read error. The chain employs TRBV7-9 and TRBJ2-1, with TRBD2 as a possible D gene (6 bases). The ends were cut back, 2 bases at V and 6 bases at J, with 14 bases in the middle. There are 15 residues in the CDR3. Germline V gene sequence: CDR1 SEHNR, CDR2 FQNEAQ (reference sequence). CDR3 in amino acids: CASSLRLGLGNEQFF. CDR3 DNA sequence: TGTGCCAGCAGCTTAAGACTAGGACTTGGCAATGAGCAGTTCTTC.

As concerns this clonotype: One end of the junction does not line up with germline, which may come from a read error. The DNA of the CDR3 is TGTGCCGGCAGTTTCAGTGGCAGGGCGGGCAATCAGCCCCAGCATTTT. Protein product: CAGSFSGRAGNQPQHF. V is TRBV27 and J is TRBJ1-5; D perhaps matches TRBD1 (5 bases). The germline gives CDR1 MNHEY, CDR2 SMNVEV (reference sequence). CDR3 size: 16 residues.

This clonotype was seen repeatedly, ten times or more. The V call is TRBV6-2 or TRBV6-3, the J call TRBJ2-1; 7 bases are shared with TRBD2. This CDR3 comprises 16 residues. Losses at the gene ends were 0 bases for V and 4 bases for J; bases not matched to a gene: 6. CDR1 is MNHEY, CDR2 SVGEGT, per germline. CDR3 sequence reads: CASSYSLREVYNEQFF. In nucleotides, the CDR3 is TGTGCCAGCAGTTACTCCCTTCGGGAGGTTTACAATGAGCAGTTCTTC.

CDR3 loop: CASSASLENNEQFF. The CDR3, as DNA: TGTGCCAGCAGTGCTAGCCTAGAAAACAATGAGCAGTTCTTC. J is TRBJ2-1 and V is TRBV6-1, with D perhaps matching TRBD2 (5 bases). This CDR3 contains 14 residues. V lost 4 bases, J lost 5 bases, and 12 bases lay in between. Germline CDR1 MNHNS, CDR2 SASEGT.

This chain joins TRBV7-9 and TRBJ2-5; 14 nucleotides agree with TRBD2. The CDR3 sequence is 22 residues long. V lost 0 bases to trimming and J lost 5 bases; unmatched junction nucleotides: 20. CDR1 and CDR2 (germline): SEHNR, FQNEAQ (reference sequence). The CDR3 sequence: CASSLARGTSGRRELGVETQYF. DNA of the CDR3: TGTGCCAGCAGCTTAGCGCGGGGGACTAGCGGGAGACGAGAGTTAGGGGTGGAGACCCAGTACTTC.

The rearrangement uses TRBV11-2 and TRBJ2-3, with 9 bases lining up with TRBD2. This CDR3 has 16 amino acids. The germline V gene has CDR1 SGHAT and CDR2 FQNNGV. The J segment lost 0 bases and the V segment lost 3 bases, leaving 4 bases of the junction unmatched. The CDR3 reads CASSFTSGRSTDTQYF. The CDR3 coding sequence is TGTGCCAGCAGCTTTACTAGCGGGCGAAGCACAGATACGCAGTATTTT.

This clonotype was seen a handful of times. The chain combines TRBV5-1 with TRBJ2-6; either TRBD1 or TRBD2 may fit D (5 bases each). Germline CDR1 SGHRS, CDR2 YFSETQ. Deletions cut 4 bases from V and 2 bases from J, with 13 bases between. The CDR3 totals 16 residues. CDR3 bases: TGCGCCAGCAGCCCCCGTGGGACCACTGGGGCCAACGTCCTGACTTTC. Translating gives CASSPRGTTGANVLTF.

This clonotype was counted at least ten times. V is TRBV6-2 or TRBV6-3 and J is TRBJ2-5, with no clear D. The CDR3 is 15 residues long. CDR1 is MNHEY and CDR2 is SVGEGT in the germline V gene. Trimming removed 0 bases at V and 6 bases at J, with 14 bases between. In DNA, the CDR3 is TGTGCCAGCAGTTACTCGGTTACTCCGTTTAAGACCCAGTACTTC. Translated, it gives CASSYSVTPFKTQYF.

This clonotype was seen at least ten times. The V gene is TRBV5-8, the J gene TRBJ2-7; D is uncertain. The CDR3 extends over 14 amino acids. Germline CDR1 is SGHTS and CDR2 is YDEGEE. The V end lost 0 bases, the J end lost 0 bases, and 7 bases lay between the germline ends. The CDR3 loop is CASSLGEISYEQYF. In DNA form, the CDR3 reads TGTGCCAGCAGCTTGGGCGAGATCTCCTACGAGCAGTACTTC. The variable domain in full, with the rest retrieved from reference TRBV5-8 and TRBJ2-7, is EAGVTQSPTHLIKTRGQQATLRCSPISGHTSVYWYQQALGLGLQFLLWYDEGEERNRGNFPPRFSGRQFPNYSSELNVNALELEDSALYLCASSLGEISYEQYFGPGTRLTVT.

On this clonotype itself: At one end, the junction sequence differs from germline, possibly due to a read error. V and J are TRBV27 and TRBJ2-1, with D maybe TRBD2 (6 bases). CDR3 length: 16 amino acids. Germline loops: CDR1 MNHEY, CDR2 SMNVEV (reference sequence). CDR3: CASSLSPGTYYNGQFF. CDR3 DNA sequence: TGTGCCAGCAGTTTATCCCCAGGGACTTATTACAATGGGCAGTTCTTC.

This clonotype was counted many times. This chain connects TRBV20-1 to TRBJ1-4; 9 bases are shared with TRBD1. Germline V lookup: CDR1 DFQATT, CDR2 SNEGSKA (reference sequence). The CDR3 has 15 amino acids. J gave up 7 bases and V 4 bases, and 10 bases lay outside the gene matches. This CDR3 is CSATSSGTGSEKLFF. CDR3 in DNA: TGCAGTGCTACTTCCTCCGGGACAGGGTCTGAAAAACTGTTTTTT.

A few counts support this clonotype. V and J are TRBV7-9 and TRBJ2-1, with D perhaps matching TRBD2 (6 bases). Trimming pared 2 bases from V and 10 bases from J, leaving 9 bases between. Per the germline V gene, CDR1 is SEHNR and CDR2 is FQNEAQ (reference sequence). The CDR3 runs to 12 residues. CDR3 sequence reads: CASSLIRGEQFF. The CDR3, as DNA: TGTGCCAGCAGCTTAATTCGGGGGGAGCAGTTCTTC.

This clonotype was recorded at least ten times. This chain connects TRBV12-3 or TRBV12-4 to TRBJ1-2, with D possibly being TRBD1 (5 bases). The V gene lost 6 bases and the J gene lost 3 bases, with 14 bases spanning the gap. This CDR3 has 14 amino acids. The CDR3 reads CASSSSRAHYGYTF. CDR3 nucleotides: TGTGCCAGCAGCTCATCCAGGGCTCACTATGGCTACACCTTC.

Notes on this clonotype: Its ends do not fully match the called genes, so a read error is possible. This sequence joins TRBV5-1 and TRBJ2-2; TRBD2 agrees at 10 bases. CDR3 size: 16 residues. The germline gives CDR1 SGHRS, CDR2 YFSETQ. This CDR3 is CASSLLAGANTRELFF. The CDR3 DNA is TGCGCCAGCAGCTTGCTAGCGGGAGCAAACACCCGGGAGCTGTTTTTT.

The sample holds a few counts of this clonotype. CDR3 amino acids: CASSLVSGRAEADTQYF. CDR3 coding DNA: TGTGCCAGCAGCTTAGTCAGTGGGAGGGCCGAGGCAGATACGCAGTATTTT. The rearrangement uses TRBV7-8 and TRBJ2-3, with 7 bases fitting TRBD2. The V gene's germline CDR1 is SGHVS and CDR2 FQNEAQ. CDR3 length equals 17 residues. J lost 4 bases, V lost 1 base, and 11 bases had no gene match.